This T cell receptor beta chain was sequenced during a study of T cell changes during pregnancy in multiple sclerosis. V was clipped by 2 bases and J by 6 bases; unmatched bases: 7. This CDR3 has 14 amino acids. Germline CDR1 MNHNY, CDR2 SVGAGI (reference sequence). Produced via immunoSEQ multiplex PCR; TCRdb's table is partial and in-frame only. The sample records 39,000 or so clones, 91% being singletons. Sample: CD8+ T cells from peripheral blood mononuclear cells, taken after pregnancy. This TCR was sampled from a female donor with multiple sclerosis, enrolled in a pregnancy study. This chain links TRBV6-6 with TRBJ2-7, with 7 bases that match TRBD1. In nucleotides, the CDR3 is TGTGCCAGCAGTTACGAAGGGGGCCCCCTCGAGCAGTACTTC. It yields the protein CASSYEGGPLEQYF.